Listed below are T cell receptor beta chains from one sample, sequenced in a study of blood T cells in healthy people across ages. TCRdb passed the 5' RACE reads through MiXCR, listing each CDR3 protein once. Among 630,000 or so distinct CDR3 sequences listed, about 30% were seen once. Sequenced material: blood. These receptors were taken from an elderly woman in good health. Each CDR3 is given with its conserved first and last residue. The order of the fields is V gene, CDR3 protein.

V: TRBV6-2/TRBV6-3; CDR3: CASSVTNYGYTF
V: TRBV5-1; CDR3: CASSPARATSTDTQYF
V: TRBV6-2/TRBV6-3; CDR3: CASSWAPGDPTDTQYF
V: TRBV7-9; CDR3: CASSQRPDRSYEQYF
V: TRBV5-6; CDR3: CASSFGRQGINEQYF
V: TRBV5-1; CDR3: CASSLGRSPGELFF
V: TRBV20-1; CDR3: CSAGQGASAVNEQYF
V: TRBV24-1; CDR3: CATRRQREGARSNQPQHF
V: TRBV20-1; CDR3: CSASYPQRDSYEQYF
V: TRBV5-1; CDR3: CASQHRGRTDTQYF
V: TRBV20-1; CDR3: CSARDRGENLFF
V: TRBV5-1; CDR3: CASSSTSADTQYF
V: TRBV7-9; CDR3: CASSLLPPAGDTQYF
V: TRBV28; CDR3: CASRRGGPYEQYF
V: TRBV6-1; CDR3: CASSVAQTYEQYF
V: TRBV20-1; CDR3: CSAPGTSGCNEQFF
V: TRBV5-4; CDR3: CASSLDRGMMDHGYTF
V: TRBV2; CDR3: CASIGGYNEQFF
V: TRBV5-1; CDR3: CASSLQPGADSPLHF
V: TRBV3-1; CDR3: CASSQDRVWTEAFF
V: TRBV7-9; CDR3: CASSLDYSSDTQYF
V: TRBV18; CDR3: CASSLNASPSYGYTF
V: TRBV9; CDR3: CASSVDSGFGNQPQHF
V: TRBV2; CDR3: CASSETGYTF
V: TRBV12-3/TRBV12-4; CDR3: CASSTSQVPDTQYF
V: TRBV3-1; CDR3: CASSQRGGAGYGYTF